Below are 18 T cell receptor beta chains sequenced from a single sample in a study of CD8+CD57+ T cells in acquired aplastic anemia. Genomic DNA was employed as the template in profiling TCR beta VDJ and CDR3. Via MiXCR, TCRdb re-called the reads, giving one row per CDR3 protein. Here the sample spans roughly 420,000 distinct CDR3 sequences, about two thirds being singletons. The sample comprised sorted CD4+, CD8+, or CD8+CD57+ T cells (not recorded which) from PBMCs. These receptors all come from a human donor in good health, serving as a control.

Worth noting for this clonotype: A junction boundary mismatches the germline segment, possibly from a read error. This rearrangement joins TRBV15 to TRBJ2-7; perhaps D is TRBD1 or TRBD2 (6 bases each). The CDR3 sequence is 16 residues long. Germline assignment: CDR1 LNHNV and CDR2 YYDKDF (reference sequence). Here the CDR3 DNA reads TGTGCCAGCAGCACCCCCCCGGGGGCCACACGGGAGAAGCAGTACTTC. Translation: CASSTPPGATREKQYF.

CDR3 DNA sequence: TGTGCCAGCAGCTACGGACGGGGGGGTAGCGAGCAGTACTTC. Its protein product is CASSYGRGGSEQYF. V is TRBV6-5 and J is TRBJ2-7; 8 bases align to TRBD2. CDR1 MNHEY and CDR2 SVGAGI come from the germline V gene. Trimming at V came to 6 bases and at J to 6 bases, leaving 10 bases not matched to a gene. This CDR3 has 14 residues.

On this clonotype itself: Germline and junction disagree at one end, which may indicate a read error. The chain couples TRBV7-2 to TRBJ1-1; 7 nucleotides agree with TRBD1. Germline V lookup: CDR1 SGHTA, CDR2 FQGNSA. The CDR3 sequence is 14 residues long. The CDR3 coding sequence is TGCGGCAGTACCACGGACAGGCTGAACACTGAAGCTTTCTTT. It specifies CGSTTDRLNTEAFF.

This clonotype has a single count. The junction shows a germline mismatch at one end, possibly a read error. The V and J genes are TRBV27 and TRBJ1-2; D is perhaps TRBD1 (6 bases). The CDR3 is 14 amino acids. In germline, CDR1 is MNHEY, CDR2 SMNVEV (reference sequence). The CDR3 DNA is TGTGCCAGCAGTGTAGACGGGGGGGACAATGGCTCCACCTTC. It yields the protein CASSVDGGDNGSTF.

The chain uses TRBV20-1 and TRBJ1-2; D uncertain. The V gene's germline CDR1 is DFQATT and CDR2 SNEGSKA (reference sequence). The V and J ends lost 2 bases and 6 bases respectively, with 16 bases between them. The CDR3 totals 14 residues. For the CDR3, the DNA is TGCAGTGCTAGACGATCGGGCACCACAGATGGCTACACCTTC. Its protein product is CSARRSGTTDGYTF.

The chain is built from TRBV7-9 and TRBJ1-5; D gene uncertain. There are 13 residues in the CDR3. CDR1 and CDR2 (germline): SEHNR, FQNEAQ (reference sequence). Trimming removed 1 base at V and 6 bases at J, with 7 bases between. The CDR3, as DNA: TGTGCCAGCAGCTTAGGGGCTAGTCAGCCCCAGCATTTT. Translated, it gives CASSLGASQPQHF. Complete variable domain (other parts from reference TRBV7-9 and TRBJ1-5): DTGVSQNPRHKITKRGQNVTFRCDPISEHNRLYWYRQTLGQGPEFLTYFQNEAQLEKSRLLSDRFSAERPKGSFSTLEIQRTEQGDSAMYLCASSLGASQPQHFGDGTRLSIL.

This clonotype was observed at least ten times. V is TRBV6-1 and J is TRBJ1-1; no firm D call. From germline, CDR1 is MNHNS and CDR2 SASEGT. Trimming removed 6 bases from V and 10 bases from J, with 15 bases in between. The CDR3 is 12 residues long. The CDR3 nucleotides read TGTGCCAGCAGCGAATTCAACCTGGGAGCTTTCTTT. It translates to CASSEFNLGAFF.

In its sample, this clonotype was seen many times. The J gene is TRBJ1-6, the V gene TRBV19; TRBD1 might be the D (5 bases). Germline CDR1 LNHDA, CDR2 SQIVND (reference sequence). The CDR3 has 15 residues. Trimming cost V 5 bases and J 9 bases, with 17 bases left between them. The CDR3 coding sequence is TGTGCCAGTAGTGACCGAGGAGGGGAGAGTTCACCCCTCCACTTT. It encodes CASSDRGGESSPLHF.

At least ten counts were recorded for this clonotype. The chain links TRBV6-2 or TRBV6-3 to TRBJ1-4, with 7 bases matching TRBD1. With V trimmed by 3 bases and J by 7 bases, 5 bases remained unmatched. Germline-derived CDR1 and CDR2 are MNHEY and SVGEGT. The length of the CDR3 is 14 residues. CDR3 nucleotide sequence: TGTGCCAGCAGTTATGGGACAGCGGGTGAAAAACTGTTTTTT. Translation: CASSYGTAGEKLFF.

The chain couples TRBV20-1 to TRBJ1-2; TRBD1 is a possible D gene (5 bases). CDR1 DFQATT and CDR2 SNEGSKA come from the germline V gene (reference sequence). CDR3 size: 12 residues. Trimming removed 3 bases at V and 2 bases at J, with 7 bases between. Written as DNA, the CDR3 is TGCAGTGCTAGGGAGGGGAACTATGGCTACACCTTC. Its protein product is CSAREGNYGYTF.

The chain combines TRBV20-1 with TRBJ2-3; D uncertain. Trimming stripped 5 bases from V and 7 bases from J, with 16 bases between. The CDR3 contains 13 residues. Germline lookup yields CDR1 DFQATT and CDR2 SNEGSKA (reference sequence). This chain's CDR3 is CSALATTRNTQYF. The CDR3, as DNA: TGCAGTGCTCTGGCGACCACCCGTAATACGCAGTATTTT.

Only a few counts were recorded for this clonotype. The chain joins TRBV11-3 to TRBJ2-1, with D possibly matching TRBD2 (6 bases). The germline V gene encodes CDR1 SGHNT and CDR2 YENEEA. V was cut by 5 bases and J by 14 bases, with 16 bases left in between. This CDR3 comprises 12 residues. The CDR3 DNA sequence: TGTGCCAGCAGCCAACGCGGGGAAGCGGAGTTCTTC. This codes for CASSQRGEAEFF.

Concerning this clonotype: A read error may produce the germline difference seen at one junction end. The V call is TRBV7-8, the J call TRBJ1-1; no firm D call. Germline loops: CDR1 SGHVS, CDR2 FQNEAQ. The CDR3 extends over 14 amino acids. In DNA, the CDR3 is TGTGCCAGCAGCCCGAGTGGGATCCAAGAGACCCAGTACTTT. Protein: CASSPSGIQETQYF.

CDR3 nucleotides: TGTGCCAGCAGCGAGCAGGGGTTGGATTCACCCCTCCACTTT. It yields the protein CASSEQGLDSPLHF. This chain uses TRBV9 with TRBJ1-6; D is perhaps TRBD1 (6 bases). Trimming removed 3 bases from V and 8 bases from J, with 12 bases in between. Germline V gives CDR1 SGDLS, CDR2 YYNGEE. This CDR3 comprises 14 residues.

In DNA, the CDR3 is TGTGCCAGCAGCCTACAGGGGAGGGCATTAGGCTCCTGCTACACCTTC. The encoded protein is CASSLQGRALGSCYTF. The chain has TRBV7-9 and TRBJ1-2; the match to TRBD1 covers 7 bases. V shed 5 bases, J shed 9 bases, and the junction held 18 bases outside the gene matches. CDR3 size: 16 residues. Germline lookup yields CDR1 SEHNR and CDR2 FQNEAQ (reference sequence).

This clonotype was found once. The chain is built from TRBV7-8 and TRBJ1-5, with 7 nucleotides matching TRBD1. J was trimmed by 9 bases and V by 2 bases; bases with no gene match: 16. Germline V gene data show CDR1 as SGHVS and CDR2 as FQNEAQ. The CDR3 runs to 17 residues. The CDR3 nucleotides read TGTGCCAGCAGCTTAAGGGACAGTAACTATGGCAACACGCCCCAGCATTTT. Its protein product is CASSLRDSNYGNTPQHF.

This CDR3 is CSARSGGRDTEAFF. CDR3 coding DNA: TGCAGTGCTAGATCGGGGGGGAGGGACACTGAAGCTTTCTTT. The chain is built from TRBV20-1 and TRBJ1-1, with a possible D match to TRBD1 (5 bases). Trimming left V 2 bases short and J 3 bases short, with 13 bases between. Germline V gene lookup returns CDR1 DFQATT and CDR2 SNEGSKA (reference sequence). The CDR3 sequence is 14 residues long.

The chain links TRBV11-3 to TRBJ1-1; D is unclear. Trimming stripped 3 bases from V and 13 bases from J, with 24 bases between. CDR1 and CDR2 (germline): SGHNT, YENEEA. This CDR3 comprises 15 residues. CDR3 sequence: CASSLASGARSVLFF. CDR3 sequence (DNA): TGTGCCAGCAGCTTGGCCAGCGGTGCGAGGTCTGTCCTTTTCTTT. Filled out from reference TRBV11-3 and TRBJ1-1, the complete variable domain reads EAGVVQSPRYKIIEKKQPVAFWCNPISGHNTLYWYLQNLGQGPELLIRYENEEAVDDSQLPKDRFSAERLKGVDSTLKIQPAELGDSAVYLCASSLASGARSVLFFGQGTRLTVV.